These 7 T cell receptor beta chains share one sample of origin, sequenced in a study of somatic mutations in cytotoxic T cells in rheumatoid arthritis. The data were produced by immunoSEQ multiplex PCR, yet TCRdb's version contains in-frame clones alone and is incomplete. Of some 30,000 clones in the sample, 75% to 85% were seen once. The sample consisted of CD8+ T cells sorted from blood. The receptors originated from an adult with rheumatoid arthritis.

The chain is built from TRBV6-6 and TRBJ2-7, with D possibly matching TRBD1 (5 bases). The CDR3 loop spans 14 amino acids. Germline loops: CDR1 MNHNY, CDR2 SVGAGI (reference sequence). V lost 5 bases to trimming and J lost 0 bases, with 11 bases between them. CDR3 amino acids: CASSPDSYSYEQYF. CDR3 DNA: TGTGCCAGCAGTCCCGACAGCTACTCCTACGAGCAGTACTTC.

This chain uses TRBV4-1 with TRBJ1-4; no clear D gene. CDR3 length: 12 amino acids. CDR1 and CDR2 from the germline V gene are MGHRA and YSYEKL. Trimming stripped 6 bases from V and 7 bases from J, with 9 bases between. CDR3: CASRTRGEKLFF. CDR3 nucleotides: TGCGCCAGCAGAACCCGGGGTGAAAAACTGTTTTTT.

The rearrangement joins TRBV13 to TRBJ2-1; 9 bases are shared with TRBD2. Germline loops: CDR1 PRHDT, CDR2 FYEKMQ (reference sequence). The V and J ends lost 4 bases and 8 bases, in that order; junction bases with no gene match: 12. The CDR3 has 16 amino acids. As DNA, the CDR3 is TGTGCCAGCAGCTCCTCCGCGGGAGGGCCAGCGGATGAGCAGTTCTTC. It yields the protein CASSSSAGGPADEQFF.

The CDR3 loop is CASSPRGGVTTDTQYF. The CDR3 bases are TGTGCCAGCAGCCCTAGGGGGGGGGTCACCACAGATACGCAGTATTTT. This chain joins TRBV7-9 and TRBJ2-3, with D perhaps TRBD2 (7 bases). Germline V CDR1 and CDR2: SEHNR, FQNEAQ (reference sequence). V lost 5 bases to trimming and J lost 2 bases, with 17 bases between them. The CDR3 consists of 16 residues.

CDR3 sequence reads: CASSLTGGEGYEQYF. The CDR3 region has the DNA TGTGCCAGCAGCTTAACAGGAGGGGAGGGATACGAGCAGTACTTC. The chain combines TRBV7-3 with TRBJ2-7; 7 bases match TRBD2. The J segment lost 4 bases and the V segment lost 0 bases, leaving 6 bases of the junction unmatched. Germline assignment: CDR1 SGHTA and CDR2 FQGTGA. This CDR3 is built from 15 residues.

The V call is TRBV4-3, the J call TRBJ1-2; 7 nucleotides align to TRBD1. This CDR3 comprises 16 residues. The V gene's germline CDR1 is LGHNA and CDR2 YSLEER. Unmatched junction bases numbered 5, after V lost 0 bases and J lost 1 base. CDR3 coding DNA: TGCGCCAGCAGCCAAGATGGGACAGAAGTTAACTATGGCTACACCTTC. The encoded protein is CASSQDGTEVNYGYTF.

The chain has TRBV2 and TRBJ2-7; 15 bases match TRBD2. V was clipped by 8 bases and J by 3 bases; unmatched bases: 8. The CDR3 length is 16 residues. Per germline, CDR1 SNHLY and CDR2 FYNNEI. CDR3 coding DNA: TGTGCCAGCGGTGGGACTAGCGGGGGGAAAATCTACGAGCAGTACTTC. Amino acids: CASGGTSGGKIYEQYF.